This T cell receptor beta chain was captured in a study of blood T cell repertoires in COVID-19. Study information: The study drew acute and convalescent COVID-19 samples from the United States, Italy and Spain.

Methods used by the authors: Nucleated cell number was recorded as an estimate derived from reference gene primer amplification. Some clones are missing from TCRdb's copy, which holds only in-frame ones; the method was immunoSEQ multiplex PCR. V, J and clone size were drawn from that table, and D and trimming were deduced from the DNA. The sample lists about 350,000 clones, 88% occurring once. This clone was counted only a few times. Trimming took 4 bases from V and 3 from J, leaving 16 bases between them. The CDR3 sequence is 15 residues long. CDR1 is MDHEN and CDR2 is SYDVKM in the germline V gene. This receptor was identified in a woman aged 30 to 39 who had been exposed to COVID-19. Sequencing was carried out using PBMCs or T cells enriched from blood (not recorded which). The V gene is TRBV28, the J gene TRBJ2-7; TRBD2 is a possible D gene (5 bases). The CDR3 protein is CASSSAEFRDYEQYF. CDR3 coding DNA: TGTGCCAGCAGTTCAGCAGAATTCCGGGACTACGAGCAGTACTTC.